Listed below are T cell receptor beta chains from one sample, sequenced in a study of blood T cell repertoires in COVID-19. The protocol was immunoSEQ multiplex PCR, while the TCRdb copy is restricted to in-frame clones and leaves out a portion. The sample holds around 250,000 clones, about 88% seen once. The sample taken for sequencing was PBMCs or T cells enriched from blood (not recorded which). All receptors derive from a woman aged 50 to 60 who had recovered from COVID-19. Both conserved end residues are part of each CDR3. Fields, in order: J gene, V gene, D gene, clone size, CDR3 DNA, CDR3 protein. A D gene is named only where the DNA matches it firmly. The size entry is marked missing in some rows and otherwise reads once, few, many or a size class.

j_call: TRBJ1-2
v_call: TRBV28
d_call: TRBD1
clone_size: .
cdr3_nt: TGTGCCAGCAGTTTACGAGGGACAGGAGCGGTTAGCTACACCTTC
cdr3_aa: CASSLRGTGAVSYTF

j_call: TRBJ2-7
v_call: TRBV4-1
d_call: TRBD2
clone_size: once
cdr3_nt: TGCGCCAGCAGCCAGGGATTAGCGGGGCCGAGCTCCTACGAGCAGTACTTC
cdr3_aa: CASSQGLAGPSSYEQYF

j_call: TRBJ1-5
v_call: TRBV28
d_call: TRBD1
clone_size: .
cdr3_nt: TGTGCCAGCAGTCCAGGGGGAACCAATCAGCCCCAGCATTTT
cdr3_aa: CASSPGGTNQPQHF

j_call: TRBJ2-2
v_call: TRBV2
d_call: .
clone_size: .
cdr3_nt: TGTGCCAGCAGTGACGAAGTACCGGGATTCACCGGGGAGCTGTTTTTT
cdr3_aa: CASSDEVPGFTGELFF

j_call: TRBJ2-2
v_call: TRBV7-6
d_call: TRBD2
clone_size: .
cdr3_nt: TGTGCCAGCAGCTTAGTAGCGGGAGTGGACACCGGGGAGCTGTTTTTT
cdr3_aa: CASSLVAGVDTGELFF

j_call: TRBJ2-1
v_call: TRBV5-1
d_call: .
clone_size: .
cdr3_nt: TGCGCCAGCAGCTTGCAGGGGAATGAGCAGTTCTTC
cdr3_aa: CASSLQGNEQFF

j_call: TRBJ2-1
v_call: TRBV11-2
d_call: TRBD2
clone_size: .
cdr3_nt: TGTGCCAGCAGGCCGACTAGCGGGAGAGTCTACAATGAGCAGTTCTTC
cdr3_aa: CASRPTSGRVYNEQFF

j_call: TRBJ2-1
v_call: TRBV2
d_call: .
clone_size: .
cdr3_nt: TGTGCCAGCAGTGATCGGGTGAGGGCCAATGAGCAGTTCTTC
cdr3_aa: CASSDRVRANEQFF

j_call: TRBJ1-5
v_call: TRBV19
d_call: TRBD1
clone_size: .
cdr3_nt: TGTGCCAGTAGCCCCCTGGAGGGGGACAGGGGCCATCAGCCCCAGCATTTT
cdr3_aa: CASSPLEGDRGHQPQHF

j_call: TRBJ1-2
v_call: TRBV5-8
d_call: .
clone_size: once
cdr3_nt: TGTGCCAGCTCATCTGCGGGATCAGAGCGTGGCTACACCTTC
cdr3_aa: CASSSAGSERGYTF

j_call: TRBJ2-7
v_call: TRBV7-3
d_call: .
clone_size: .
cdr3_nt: TGTGCCAGCAGCTTAACGTTCGGGGACGAGCAGTACTTC
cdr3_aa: CASSLTFGDEQYF

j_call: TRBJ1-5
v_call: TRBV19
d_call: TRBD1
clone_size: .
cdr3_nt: TGTGCCAGTAGTATAGACGGGACAGGGAGCAATCAGCCCCAGCATTTT
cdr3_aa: CASSIDGTGSNQPQHF

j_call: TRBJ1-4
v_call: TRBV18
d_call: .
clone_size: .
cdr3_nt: TGTGCCAGCTCACCAGGGGTTGAGGGTGAAAAACTGTTTTTT
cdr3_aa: CASSPGVEGEKLFF

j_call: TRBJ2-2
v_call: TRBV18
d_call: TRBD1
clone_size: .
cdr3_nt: TGTGCCAGCTCCCTGGACAGGGGAAACACCGGGGAGCTGTTTTTT
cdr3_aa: CASSLDRGNTGELFF

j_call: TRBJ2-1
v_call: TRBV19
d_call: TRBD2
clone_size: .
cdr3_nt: TGTGCCAGTAGTACGGGACTAGCGGACCGAATCTCCTACAATGAGCAGTTCTTC
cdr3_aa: CASSTGLADRISYNEQFF

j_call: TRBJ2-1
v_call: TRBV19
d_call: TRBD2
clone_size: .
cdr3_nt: TGTGCCAGTAGTATGGCAGGGACTAGCGGTAACTACAATGAGCAGTTCTTC
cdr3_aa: CASSMAGTSGNYNEQFF

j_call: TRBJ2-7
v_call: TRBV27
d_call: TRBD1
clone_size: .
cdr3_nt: TGTGCCAGCAGTTTATCGATGGGACAGGGGTACGAGCAGTACTTC
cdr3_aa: CASSLSMGQGYEQYF

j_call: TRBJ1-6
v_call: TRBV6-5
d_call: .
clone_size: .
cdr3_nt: TGTGCCAGCAGTTTCAACCAGGCAGAAGTTAATTCACCCCTCCACTTT
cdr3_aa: CASSFNQAEVNSPLHF

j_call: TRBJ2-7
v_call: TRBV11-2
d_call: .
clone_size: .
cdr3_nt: TGTGCCAGCAGCAACGGTTGGGCATCCTACGAGCAGTACTTC
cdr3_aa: CASSNGWASYEQYF

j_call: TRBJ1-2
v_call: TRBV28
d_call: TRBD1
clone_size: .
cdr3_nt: TGTGCCAGCAGTTTAGGGACAGGGGGCTATGGCTACACCTTC
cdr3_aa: CASSLGTGGYGYTF

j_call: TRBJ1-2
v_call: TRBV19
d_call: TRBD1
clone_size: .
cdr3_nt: TGTGCCAGTAGTTCATCCGGGACAGGCCTCTATGGCTACACCTTC
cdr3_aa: CASSSSGTGLYGYTF

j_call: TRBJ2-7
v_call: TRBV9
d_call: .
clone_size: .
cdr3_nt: TGTGCCAGCAGCTTTCGAGACTCCTACGAGCAGTACTTC
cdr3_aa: CASSFRDSYEQYF

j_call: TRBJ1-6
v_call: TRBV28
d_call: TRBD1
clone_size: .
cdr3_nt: TGTGCCAGCCTGACAGGGTCCGGGCAATTTTCACCCCTCCACTTT
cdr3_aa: CASLTGSGQFSPLHF

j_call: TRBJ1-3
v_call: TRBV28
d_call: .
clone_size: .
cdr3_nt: TGTGCCAGCAGTCCGGGTCAAATAGCGGGAAACACCATATATTTT
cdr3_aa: CASSPGQIAGNTIYF

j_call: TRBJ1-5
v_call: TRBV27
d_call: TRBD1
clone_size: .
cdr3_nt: TGTGCCAGCAGTTCTACCGGGACAGCGGATAATCAGCCCCAGCATTTT
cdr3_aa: CASSSTGTADNQPQHF

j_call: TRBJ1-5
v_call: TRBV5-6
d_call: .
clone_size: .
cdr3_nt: TGTGCCAGCAGCCGTTACAGGGTTGGGCAGCCCCAGCATTTT
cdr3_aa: CASSRYRVGQPQHF

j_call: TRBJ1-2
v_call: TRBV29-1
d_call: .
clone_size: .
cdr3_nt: TGCAGCGTTTCAGGGAGGGCTAACTATGGCTACACCTTC
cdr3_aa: CSVSGRANYGYTF

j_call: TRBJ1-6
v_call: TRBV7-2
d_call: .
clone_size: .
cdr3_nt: TGTGCCAGCAGCTTAGGCCCGGGTCATAATTCACCCCTCCACTTT
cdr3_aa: CASSLGPGHNSPLHF

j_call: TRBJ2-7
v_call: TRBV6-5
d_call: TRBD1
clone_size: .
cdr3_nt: TGTGCCAGCAGCCGGGACAGGGGCGGCGAGCAGTACTTC
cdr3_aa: CASSRDRGGEQYF

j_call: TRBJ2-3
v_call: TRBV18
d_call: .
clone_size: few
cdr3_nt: TGTGCCAGCTCACTCATTACAGATACGCAGTATTTT
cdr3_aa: CASSLITDTQYF

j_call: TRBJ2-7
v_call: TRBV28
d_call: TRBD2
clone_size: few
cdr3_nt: TGTGCCAGCAGCCCATGGCGGGAGTGGACCTACGAGCAGTACTTC
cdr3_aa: CASSPWREWTYEQYF

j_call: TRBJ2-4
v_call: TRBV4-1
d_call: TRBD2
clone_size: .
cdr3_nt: TGCGCCAGCAGCCAAGGGGGACTAGCGGGAGGGCAAGCCAAAAACATTCAGTACTTC
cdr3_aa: CASSQGGLAGGQAKNIQYF

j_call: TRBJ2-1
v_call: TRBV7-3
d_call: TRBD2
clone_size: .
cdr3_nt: TGTGCCAGCAGCTCGCCTGGGCTAGCGGGAGTCAATGAGCAGTTCTTC
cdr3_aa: CASSSPGLAGVNEQFF

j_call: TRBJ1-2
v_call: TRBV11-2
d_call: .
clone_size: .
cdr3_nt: TGTGCCAGCAGCTATAGAACCGGCTACACCTTC
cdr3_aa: CASSYRTGYTF

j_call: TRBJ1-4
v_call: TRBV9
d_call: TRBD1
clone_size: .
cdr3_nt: TGTGCCAGCAGCGTTTCCTACAGGGGTTCGAATGAAAAACTGTTTTTT
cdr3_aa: CASSVSYRGSNEKLFF

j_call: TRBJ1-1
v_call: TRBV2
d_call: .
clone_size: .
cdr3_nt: TGTGCCAGCAGAAGAGCGGGGTCCGACCTTACAATGAACACTGAAGCTTTCTTT
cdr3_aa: CASRRAGSDLTMNTEAFF

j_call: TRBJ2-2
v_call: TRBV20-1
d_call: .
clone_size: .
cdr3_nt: TGCAGTGCTAGTACGTATGGGAGAACGGGGACCGGGGAGCTGTTTTTT
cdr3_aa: CSASTYGRTGTGELFF